Below, one TCR beta chain is given with its context. CDR3 length: 15 residues. V gave up 4 bases and J gave up 6 bases, with 18 bases separating them. The germline V gene has CDR1 SNHLY and CDR2 FYNNEI. Each CDR3 protein gets one entry after TCRdb re-called the 5' RACE reads with MiXCR. Of about 67,000 distinct CDR3 sequences in the sample, roughly 16% were seen once. The entry originates in a study of HIV-infected patients and healthy controls. This sequence joins TRBV2 and TRBJ1-1; no clear D gene. The sample taken for sequencing was CD4+ T cells from blood. The TCR sequence derives from a human donor in good health. The CDR3 sequence is CASSGQSTRLAEAFF. The CDR3 region has the DNA TGTGCCAGCAGTGGGCAGAGTACTAGGTTAGCTGAAGCTTTCTTT.